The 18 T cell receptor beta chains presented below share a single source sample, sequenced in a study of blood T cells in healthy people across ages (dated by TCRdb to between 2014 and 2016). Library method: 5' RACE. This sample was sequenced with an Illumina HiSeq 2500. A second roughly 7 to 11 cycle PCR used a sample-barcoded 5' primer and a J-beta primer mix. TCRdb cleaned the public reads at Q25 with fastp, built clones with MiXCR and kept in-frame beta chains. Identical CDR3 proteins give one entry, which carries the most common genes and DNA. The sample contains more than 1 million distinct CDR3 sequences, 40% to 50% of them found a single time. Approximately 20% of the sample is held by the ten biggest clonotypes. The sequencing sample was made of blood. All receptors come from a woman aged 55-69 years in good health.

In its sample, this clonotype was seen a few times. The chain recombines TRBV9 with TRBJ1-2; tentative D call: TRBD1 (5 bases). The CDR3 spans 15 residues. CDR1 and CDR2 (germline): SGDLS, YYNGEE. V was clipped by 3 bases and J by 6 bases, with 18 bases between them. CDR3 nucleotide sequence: TGTGCCAGCAGCGAGGGCCCCGCGCGGGGCGATGGCTACACCTTC. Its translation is CASSEGPARGDGYTF.

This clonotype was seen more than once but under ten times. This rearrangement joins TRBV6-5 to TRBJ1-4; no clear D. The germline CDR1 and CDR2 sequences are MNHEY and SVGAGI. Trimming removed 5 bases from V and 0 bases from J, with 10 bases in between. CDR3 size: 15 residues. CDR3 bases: TGTGCCAGCAGTGATACGAGTGCAACTAATGAAAAACTGTTTTTT. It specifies CASSDTSATNEKLFF.

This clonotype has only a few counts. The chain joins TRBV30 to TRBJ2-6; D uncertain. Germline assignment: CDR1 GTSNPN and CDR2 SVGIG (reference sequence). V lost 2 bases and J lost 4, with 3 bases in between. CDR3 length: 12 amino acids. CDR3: CAWSTGANVLTF. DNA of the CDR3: TGTGCCTGGAGTACGGGGGCCAACGTCCTGACTTTC.

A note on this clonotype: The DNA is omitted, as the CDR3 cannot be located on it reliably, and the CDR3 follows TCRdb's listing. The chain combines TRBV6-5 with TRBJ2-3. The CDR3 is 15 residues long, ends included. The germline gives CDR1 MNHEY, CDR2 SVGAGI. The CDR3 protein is CASSSSGYGTDTQYF.

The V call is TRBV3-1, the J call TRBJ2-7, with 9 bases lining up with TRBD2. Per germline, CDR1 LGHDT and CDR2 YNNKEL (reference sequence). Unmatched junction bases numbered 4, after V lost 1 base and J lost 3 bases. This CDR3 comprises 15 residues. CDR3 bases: TGTGCCAGCAGCCAAGGACTAGCGGAGGTCTACGAGCAGTACTTC. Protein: CASSQGLAEVYEQYF.

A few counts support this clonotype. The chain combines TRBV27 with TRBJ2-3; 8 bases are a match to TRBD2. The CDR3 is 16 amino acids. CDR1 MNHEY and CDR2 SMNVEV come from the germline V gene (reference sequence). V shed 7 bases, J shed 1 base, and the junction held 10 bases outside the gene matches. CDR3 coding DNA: TGTGCCAGCACCGGGAGAGGGCGGGAGGGCACAGATACGCAGTATTTT. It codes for CASTGRGREGTDTQYF.

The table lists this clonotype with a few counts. The CDR3 loop is CSASGSGSTDTQYF. The CDR3, as DNA: TGCAGTGCTAGTGGTAGCGGTAGCACAGATACGCAGTATTTT. This chain connects TRBV20-1 to TRBJ2-3, with D tentatively TRBD2 (6 bases). Germline V gene lookup returns CDR1 DFQATT and CDR2 SNEGSKA (reference sequence). Trimming stripped 3 bases from V and 0 bases from J, with 10 bases between. The CDR3 runs 14 residues.

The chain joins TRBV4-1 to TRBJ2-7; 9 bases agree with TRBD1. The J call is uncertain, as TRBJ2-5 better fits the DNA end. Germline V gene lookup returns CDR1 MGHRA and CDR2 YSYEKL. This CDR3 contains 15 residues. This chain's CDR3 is CASSQQQGAGETQYF. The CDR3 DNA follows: TGCGCCAGCAGCCAGCAACAGGGGGCCGGGGAGACCCAGTACTTC.

The CDR3 sequence: CASSTGRDYGDTQYF. DNA of the CDR3: TGCGCCAGCAGCACTGGGAGAGATTACGGAGATACGCAGTATTTT. The chain couples TRBV5-1 to TRBJ2-3, with D possibly being TRBD2 (5 bases). This CDR3 is built from 15 residues. CDR1 and CDR2 (germline): SGHRS, YFSETQ. The V and J ends lost 4 bases and 5 bases respectively, with 17 bases between them.

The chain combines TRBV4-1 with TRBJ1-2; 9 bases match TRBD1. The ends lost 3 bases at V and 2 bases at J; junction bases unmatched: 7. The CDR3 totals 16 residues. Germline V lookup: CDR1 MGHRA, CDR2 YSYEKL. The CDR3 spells CASSQPGTGKNYGYTF. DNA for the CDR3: TGCGCCAGCAGCCAGCCGGGGACAGGGAAGAACTATGGCTACACCTTC.

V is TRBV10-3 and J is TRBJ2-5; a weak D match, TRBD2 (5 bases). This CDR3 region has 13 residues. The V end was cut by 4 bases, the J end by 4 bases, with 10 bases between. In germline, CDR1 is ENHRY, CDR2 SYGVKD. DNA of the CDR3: TGTGCCATCAGTGGAAGAGGGCGAGAGACCCAGTACTTC. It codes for CAISGRGRETQYF.

In DNA, the CDR3 is TGCAGTGCTCCGCCCGGGGGAAACTACGAGCAGTACTTC. The encoded protein is CSAPPGGNYEQYF. The chain combines TRBV20-1 with TRBJ2-7, with D possibly matching TRBD2 (6 bases). V was shortened by 5 bases and J by 3 bases, with 14 bases between the two germline ends. Germline V gene sequence: CDR1 DFQATT, CDR2 SNEGSKA (reference sequence). The CDR3 has 13 residues.

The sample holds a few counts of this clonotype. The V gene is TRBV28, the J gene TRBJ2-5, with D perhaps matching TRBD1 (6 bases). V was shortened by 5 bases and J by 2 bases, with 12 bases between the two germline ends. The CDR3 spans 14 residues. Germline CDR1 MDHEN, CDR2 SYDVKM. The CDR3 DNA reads TGTGCCAGCAGTACCAGACAGGCTCAAGAGACCCAGTACTTC. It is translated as CASSTRQAQETQYF.

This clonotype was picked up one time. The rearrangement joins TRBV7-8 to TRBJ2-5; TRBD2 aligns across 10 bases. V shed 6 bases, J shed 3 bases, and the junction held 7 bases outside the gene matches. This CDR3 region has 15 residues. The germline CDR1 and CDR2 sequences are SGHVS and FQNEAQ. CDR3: CASRPTLAGEETQYF. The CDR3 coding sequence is TGTGCCAGCAGACCGACGCTAGCGGGAGAAGAGACCCAGTACTTC.

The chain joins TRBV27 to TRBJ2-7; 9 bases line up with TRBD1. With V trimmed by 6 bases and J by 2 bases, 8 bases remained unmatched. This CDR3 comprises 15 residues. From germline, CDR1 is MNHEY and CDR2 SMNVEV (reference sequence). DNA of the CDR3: TGTGCCAGCAGACCCGGGGGACAGGGAGCCTACGAGCAGTACTTC. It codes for CASRPGGQGAYEQYF.

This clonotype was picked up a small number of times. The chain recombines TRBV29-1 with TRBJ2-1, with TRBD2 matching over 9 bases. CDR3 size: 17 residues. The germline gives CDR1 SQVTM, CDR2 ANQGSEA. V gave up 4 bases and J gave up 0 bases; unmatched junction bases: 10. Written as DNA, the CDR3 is TGCAGCGTTGCGGTGGCGGGAGGGCCTGACTCCTACAATGAGCAGTTCTTC. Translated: CSVAVAGGPDSYNEQFF.

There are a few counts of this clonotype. DNA of the CDR3: TGTGCCAGCAGCCGGGGGACACCCGCTATAGATACGCAGTATTTT. Its protein product is CASSRGTPAIDTQYF. The chain recombines TRBV7-6 with TRBJ2-3; D is possibly TRBD1 or TRBD2 (6 bases each). Trimming left V 5 bases short and J 5 bases short, with 17 bases between. CDR1 SGHVS and CDR2 FNYEAQ come from the germline V gene. The CDR3 is made up of 15 amino acids. Based on the CDR3 plus reference TRBV7-6 and TRBJ2-3, the full variable domain is GAGVSQSPRYKVTKRGQDVALRCDPISGHVSLYWYRQALGQGPEFLTYFNYEAQQDKSGLPNDRFSAERPEGSISTLTIQRTEQRDSAMYRCASSRGTPAIDTQYFGPGTRLTVL.

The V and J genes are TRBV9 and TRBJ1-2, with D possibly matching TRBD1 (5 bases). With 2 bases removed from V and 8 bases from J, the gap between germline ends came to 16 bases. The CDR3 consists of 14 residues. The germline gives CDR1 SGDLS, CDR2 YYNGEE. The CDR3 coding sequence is TGTGCCAGCAGCGTCCAGGGTGATTTTACGGGCTACACCTTC. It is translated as CASSVQGDFTGYTF.